This is a list of T cell receptor beta chains from one sample in a study of T cells after yellow fever vaccination. TCRdb re-derived calls from the 5' RACE reads in MiXCR, one entry per CDR3 protein. Counted here are some 110,000 distinct CDR3 sequences, around 8% occurring once; the ten biggest clones make up about 25%. The source was CD8+ T cells sorted from PBMCs, collected 45 days after the yellow fever booster vaccination. These receptors all stem from a young man who received the YFV17D yellow fever vaccine. The CDR3 runs from the conserved cysteine through the conserved F or W. The D gene is left open where the match is weak. Size values are once, few and many counts, or a class for expanded clones, and some rows have none.

clone_size	d_call	v_call	j_call	cdr3_nt	cdr3_aa
many	NA	TRBV24-1	TRBJ2-3	TGTGCCACCAGTCTCTTGGGTGGAGATACGCAGTATTTT	CATSLLGGDTQYF
NA	NA	TRBV11-2	TRBJ2-1	TGTGCCAGCAGCTTTTTTTTAGGGGACAATGGGCAGTTCTTC	CASSFFLGDNGQFF
few	TRBD2	TRBV30	TRBJ2-1	TGTGCCTGGAGTGTAGGGGCGGGAGTTTACAATGAGCAGTTCTTC	CAWSVGAGVYNEQFF
many	NA	TRBV2	TRBJ2-1	TGTGCCAGCCTGGGGGTCAATGAGCAGTTCTTC	CASLGVNEQFF
many	NA	TRBV5-1	TRBJ2-1	TGCGCCAGCAGCTTGGATCCGAGCTCCTACAATGAGCAGTTCTTC	CASSLDPSSYNEQFF
many	NA	TRBV27	TRBJ1-1	TGTGCCAGCAGTTTCGGGGGCGAAGCTTTCTTT	CASSFGGEAFF
many	NA	TRBV12-3/TRBV12-4	TRBJ2-3	TGTGCCAGCAGTCCCTTGGCAGATACGCAGTATTTT	CASSPLADTQYF
many	TRBD2	TRBV4-3	TRBJ2-7	TGCGCCAGCAGCCCTGGGACTAGCGGGAGGTACTACGAGCAGTACTTC	CASSPGTSGRYYEQYF
many	NA	TRBV6-2/TRBV6-3	TRBJ2-7	TGTGCCAGCAGCCAGTTAATTAGCGGCGAGCTCCACTACGAGCAGTACTTC	CASSQLISGELHYEQYF
many	TRBD1	TRBV7-2	TRBJ1-2	TGTGCCAGCAGCCAAGGGACAGTCTATGGCTACACCTTC	CASSQGTVYGYTF